These 8 T cell receptor beta chains were all obtained from the same sample, sequenced in a study of cytomegalovirus exposure and HLA in healthy donors. Both 60 Vbeta primers and 13 Jbeta primers went into the PCR. Method: immunoSEQ multiplex PCR; TCRdb's copy keeps in-frame clones and lacks some. Among fewer than 150,000 clones, less than 80% were seen once, and the ten largest hold around 4%. The material sequenced was PBMCs. All receptors come from a woman aged 40 to 49 in good health and CMV-seropositive.

This chain connects TRBV21-1 to TRBJ2-1; the D call TRBD2 from the table was never checked on the DNA. TRBV21-1 is a pseudogene. The CDR3 sequence is 14 residues long. The CDR3 reads CASSASGRRNEQFF. CDR3 sequence (DNA): TGTGCCAGCAGCGCTAGCGGGAGGAGGAATGAGCAGTTCTTC.

V and J are TRBV20-1 and TRBJ2-1, with unresolved D. Germline loops: CDR1 DFQATT, CDR2 SNEGSKA (reference sequence). V lost 8 bases to trimming and J lost 9 bases, with 8 bases between them. The CDR3 contains 9 residues. The CDR3 loop is CSLRSEQFF. Here the CDR3 DNA reads TGCAGTCTGCGGAGTGAGCAGTTCTTC.

This clone was observed a few times. J is TRBJ2-1 and V is TRBV18; 10 bases are shared with TRBD2. After removal of 2 bases from V and 2 bases from J, the junction contained 6 bases not matched to a gene. From germline, CDR1 is KGHSH and CDR2 LQKENI. The CDR3 sequence is 17 residues long. CDR3 loop: CASSPTLAGGTYNEQFF. The CDR3 nucleotides read TGTGCCAGCTCACCAACGTTAGCGGGAGGTACCTACAATGAGCAGTTCTTC. Full variable domain (outside the CDR3, taken from reference TRBV18 and TRBJ2-1): NAGVMQNPRHLVRRRGQEARLRCSPMKGHSHVYWYRQLPEEGLKFMVYLQKENIIDESGMPKERFSAEFPKEGPSILRIQQVVRGDSAAYFCASSPTLAGGTYNEQFFGPGTRLTVL.

The chain combines TRBV5-1 with TRBJ2-1, with TRBD2 matching 9 bases. The germline V gene encodes CDR1 SGHRS and CDR2 YFSETQ. The CDR3 loop spans 15 amino acids. The V segment lost 3 bases and the J segment 3 bases; nucleotides outside the gene matches: 4. The CDR3 DNA follows: TGCGCCAGCAGCTCTACTAGCGGGCTCTACAATGAGCAGTTCTTC. Amino acid sequence: CASSSTSGLYNEQFF.

The rearrangement links TRBV18 to TRBJ1-5; D perhaps matches TRBD1 (6 bases). V was shortened by 0 bases and J by 6 bases, with 12 bases between the two germline ends. CDR1 and CDR2 from the germline V gene are KGHSH and LQKENI. This CDR3 is 15 amino acids long. The CDR3 region has the DNA TGTGCCAGCTCACCACCGGGGGGGGCAGGTCAGCCCCAGCATTTT. Protein: CASSPPGGAGQPQHF.

The rearrangement uses TRBV18 and TRBJ1-2, with D perhaps matching TRBD1 (5 bases). The CDR3 is 13 amino acids. Trimming removed 2 bases from V and 6 bases from J, with 10 bases in between. CDR1 is KGHSH and CDR2 is LQKENI in the germline V gene. The CDR3 region is CASSPSEGNGYTF. CDR3 in DNA: TGTGCCAGCTCACCATCGGAGGGGAATGGCTACACCTTC.

This clone was found a few times. The chain has TRBV5-1 and TRBJ2-3; D is uncertain. Trimming took off 7 bases at V and 6 bases at J, with 12 bases between the two ends. The CDR3 has 12 residues. Germline loops: CDR1 SGHRS, CDR2 YFSETQ. The CDR3 sequence: CASPLNSDTQYF. The CDR3 DNA sequence: TGCGCCAGCCCACTAAATTCGGATACGCAGTATTTT.

This clone occurred once. In DNA form, the CDR3 reads TGTGCCAGTAGTATTTCGGGGGAAAATGAAAAACTGTTTTTT. Translated, it gives CASSISGENEKLFF. V and J are TRBV19 and TRBJ1-4; the D gene is possibly TRBD1 (5 bases). V lost 3 bases to trimming and J lost 5 bases, with 10 bases between them. Per the germline V gene, CDR1 is LNHDA and CDR2 is SQIVND (reference sequence). CDR3 length equals 14 residues.